The T cell receptor (beta chain) described here comes from a study of long-term antiretroviral therapy in people with HIV. Across the study: Earliest sampling preceded the 2015 immediate-ART recommendation by about a decade.

Germline CDR1 is MRHNA and CDR2 is SNTAGT. Trimming removed 3 bases at V and 8 bases at J, with 14 bases between. The CDR3 extends over 14 amino acids. Investigators performed immunoSEQ version v3.0 at survey level. Researchers set sequencing to target roughly 40,000-50,000 T-cell genomes per sample. Only in-frame clones appear in the TCRdb table, and some are missing; sequencing was by immunoSEQ multiplex PCR. The table records roughly 17,000 clones, 80% to 90% of them present only once. This clone was recorded a few times. At minimum, one pre-ART and two post-ART PBMC samples were obtained from each donor. Without exception, participants with HIV were treated in the United States.

V is TRBV6-4 and J is TRBJ2-1, with no clear D. This TCR derives from a man younger than 35 with HIV. The sample in question was unsorted PBMCs, obtained 0.3 years after starting antiretroviral therapy. The CDR3 spells CASSEDQTNDEQFF. The CDR3 DNA sequence: TGTGCCAGCAGTGAAGACCAAACCAATGATGAGCAGTTCTTC.